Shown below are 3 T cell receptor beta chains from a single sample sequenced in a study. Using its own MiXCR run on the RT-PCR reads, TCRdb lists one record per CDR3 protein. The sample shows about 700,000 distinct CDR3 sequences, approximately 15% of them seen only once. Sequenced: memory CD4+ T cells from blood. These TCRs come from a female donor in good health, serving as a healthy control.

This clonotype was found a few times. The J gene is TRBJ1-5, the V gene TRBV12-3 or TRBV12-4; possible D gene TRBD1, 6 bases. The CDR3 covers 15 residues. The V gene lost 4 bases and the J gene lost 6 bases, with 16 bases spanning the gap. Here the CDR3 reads CASSSQGTMSQPQHF. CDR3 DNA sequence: TGTGCCAGCAGTTCACAGGGAACGATGAGTCAGCCCCAGCATTTT.

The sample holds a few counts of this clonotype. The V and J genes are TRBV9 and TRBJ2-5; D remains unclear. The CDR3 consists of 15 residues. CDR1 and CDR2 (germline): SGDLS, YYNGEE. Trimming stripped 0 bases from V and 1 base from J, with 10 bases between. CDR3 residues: CASSVGSLPQETQYF. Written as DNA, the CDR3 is TGTGCCAGCAGCGTAGGGTCCCTTCCCCAAGAGACCCAGTACTTC.

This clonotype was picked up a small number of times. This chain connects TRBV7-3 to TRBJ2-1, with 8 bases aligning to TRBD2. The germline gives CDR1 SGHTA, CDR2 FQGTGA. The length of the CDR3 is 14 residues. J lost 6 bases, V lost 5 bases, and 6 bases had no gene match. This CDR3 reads CASSQSGGLNEQFF. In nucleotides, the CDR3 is TGTGCCAGCAGCCAATCGGGAGGGCTCAATGAGCAGTTCTTC.